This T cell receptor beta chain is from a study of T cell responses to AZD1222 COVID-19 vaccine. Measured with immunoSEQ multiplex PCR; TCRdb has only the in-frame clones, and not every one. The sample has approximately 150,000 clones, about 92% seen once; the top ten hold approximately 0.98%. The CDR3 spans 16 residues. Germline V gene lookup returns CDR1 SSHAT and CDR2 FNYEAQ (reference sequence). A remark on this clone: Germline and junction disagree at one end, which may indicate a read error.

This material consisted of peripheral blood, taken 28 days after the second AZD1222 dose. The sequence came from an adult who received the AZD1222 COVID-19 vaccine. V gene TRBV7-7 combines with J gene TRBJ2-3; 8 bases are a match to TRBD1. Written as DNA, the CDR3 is TGTGCTAGCAGCCCGACTGGACAGGGAGGCACAGATACGCAGTATTTT. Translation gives CASSPTGQGGTDTQYF.